This T cell receptor beta chain was sequenced for a study of blood T cell repertoires in COVID-19. The wider study: Acute and convalescent COVID-19 samples came from the United States, Italy and Spain.

Only in-frame clones appear in the TCRdb table, and some are missing; sequencing was by immunoSEQ multiplex PCR. The sample includes approximately 180,000 clones, around 89% seen only once; the top ten take about 6.3%. V shed 5 bases and J shed 15 bases, with 11 bases lying between them. Per germline, CDR1 SGHTA and CDR2 FQGNSA. The CDR3 is made up of 11 amino acids. The source of this sequence is a man aged 40-49 years with active or convalescent COVID-19. The rearrangement uses TRBV7-2 and TRBJ2-6; D possibly corresponds to TRBD1 (6 bases). The specimen sequenced was peripheral blood. The CDR3 nucleotides read TGTGCCAGCAGCACTTCAGGGGACCTGACTTTC. It codes for CASSTSGDLTF. Variable domain in full (rest from reference TRBV7-2 and TRBJ2-6): GAGVSQSPSNKVTEKGKDVELRCDPISGHTALYWYRQSLGQGLEFLIYFQGNSAPDKSGLPSDRFSAERTGGSVSTLTIQRTQQEDSAVYLCASSTSGDLTFGAGSRLTVL.